This T cell receptor (beta chain) was retrieved from a study of shared clonotypes between healthy human individuals. Study observations and caveats: Non-shared clonotypes were found to have lower generation probabilities than the clonotypes that were shared by all four of the sorted-subset donors. A handful of donors showed sharing of 4.5% to 5% of naive CD4 clonotypes.

A word on this clone: What it binds is not known.

Terminally differentiated effector memory CD45RA+ cells were left out of the naive CD8 fraction, which was CD45RO-negative and positively selected for CCR7. Repertoires were generated with immunoSEQ multiplex PCR, while TCRdb's copy carries only in-frame clones and drops some. The sample includes about 590,000 clones, 95% to 96% of them seen just once. The CDR3 sequence is 15 residues long. Trimming removed 3 bases at V and 11 bases at J, with 22 bases between. CDR1 and CDR2 from the germline V gene are MDHEN and SYDVKM. Sequenced: naive CD8+ T cells sorted from blood. This sequence originates from a woman aged 25 to 45 in good health. The chain links TRBV28 to TRBJ1-1; tentatively, D is TRBD1 (5 bases). In DNA, the CDR3 is TGTGCCAGCAGTTTCGCCGGGACCGAGGCACTGGTGGCTTTCTTT. This codes for CASSFAGTEALVAFF.